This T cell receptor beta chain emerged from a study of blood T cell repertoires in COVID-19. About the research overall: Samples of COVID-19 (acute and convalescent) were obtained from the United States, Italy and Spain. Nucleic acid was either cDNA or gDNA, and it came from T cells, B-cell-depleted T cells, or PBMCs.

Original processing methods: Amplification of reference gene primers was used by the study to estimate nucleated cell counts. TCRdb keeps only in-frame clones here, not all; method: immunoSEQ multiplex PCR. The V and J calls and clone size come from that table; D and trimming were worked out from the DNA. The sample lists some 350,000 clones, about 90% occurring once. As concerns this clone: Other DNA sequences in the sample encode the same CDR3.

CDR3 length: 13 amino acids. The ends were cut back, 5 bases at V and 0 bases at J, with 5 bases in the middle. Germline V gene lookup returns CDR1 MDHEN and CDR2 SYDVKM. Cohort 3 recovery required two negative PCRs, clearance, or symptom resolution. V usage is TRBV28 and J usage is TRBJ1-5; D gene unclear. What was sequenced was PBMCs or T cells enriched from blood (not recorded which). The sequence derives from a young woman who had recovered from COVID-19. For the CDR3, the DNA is TGTGCCAGCAGTAGAGATAGCAATCAGCCCCAGCATTTT. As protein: CASSRDSNQPQHF. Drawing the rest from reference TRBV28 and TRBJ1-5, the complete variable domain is DVKVTQSSRYLVKRTGEKVFLECVQDMDHENMFWYRQDPGLGLRLIYFSYDVKMKEKGDIPEGYSVSREKKERFSLILESASTNQTSMYLCASSRDSNQPQHFGDGTRLSIL.